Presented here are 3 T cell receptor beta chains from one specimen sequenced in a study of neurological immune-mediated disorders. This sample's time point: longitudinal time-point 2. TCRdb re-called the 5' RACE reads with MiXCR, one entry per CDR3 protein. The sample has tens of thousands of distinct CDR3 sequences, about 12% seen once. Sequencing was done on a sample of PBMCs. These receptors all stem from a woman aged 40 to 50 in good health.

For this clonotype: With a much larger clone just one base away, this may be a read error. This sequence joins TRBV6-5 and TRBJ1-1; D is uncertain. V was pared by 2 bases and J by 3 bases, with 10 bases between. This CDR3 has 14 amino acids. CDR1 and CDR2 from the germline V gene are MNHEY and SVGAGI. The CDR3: CASSYAVSYTEAFF. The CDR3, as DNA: TGTGCCAGCAGTTACGCGGTCTCTTACACTGAAGCTTTCTTT.

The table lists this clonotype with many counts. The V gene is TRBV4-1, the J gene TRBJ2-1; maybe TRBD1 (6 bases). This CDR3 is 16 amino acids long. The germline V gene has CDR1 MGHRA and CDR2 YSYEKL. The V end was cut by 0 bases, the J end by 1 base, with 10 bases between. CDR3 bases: TGCGCCAGCAGCCAAGAGTCCGGGACATCCTACAATGAGCAGTTCTTC. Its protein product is CASSQESGTSYNEQFF.

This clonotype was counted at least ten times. CDR3 in amino acids: CASSYTSGTDQPQHF. DNA for the CDR3: TGTGCCAGCAGCTACACATCAGGGACCGATCAGCCCCAGCATTTT. The J gene is TRBJ1-5, the V gene TRBV6-5, with D perhaps matching TRBD1 (5 bases). The CDR3 consists of 15 residues. Germline lookup yields CDR1 MNHEY and CDR2 SVGAGI. V was clipped by 6 bases and J by 5 bases, with 17 bases between them.